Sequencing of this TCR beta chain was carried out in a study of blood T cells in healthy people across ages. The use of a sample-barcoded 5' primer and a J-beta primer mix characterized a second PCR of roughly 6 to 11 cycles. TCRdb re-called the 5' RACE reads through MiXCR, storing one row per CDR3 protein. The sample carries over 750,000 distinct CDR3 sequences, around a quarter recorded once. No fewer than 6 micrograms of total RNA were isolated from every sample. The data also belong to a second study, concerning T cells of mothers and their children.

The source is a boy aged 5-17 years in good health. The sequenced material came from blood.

This CDR3 reads CASSNTDRGMWEQFF. For the CDR3, the DNA is TGTGCCAGCAGCAATACGGACAGGGGGATGTGGGAGCAGTTCTTC. This chain uses TRBV7-2 with TRBJ2-1; TRBD1 aligns across 10 bases. J lost 10 bases, V lost 5 bases, and 11 bases had no gene match. CDR1 SGHTA and CDR2 FQGNSA come from the germline V gene. The CDR3 runs to 15 residues.